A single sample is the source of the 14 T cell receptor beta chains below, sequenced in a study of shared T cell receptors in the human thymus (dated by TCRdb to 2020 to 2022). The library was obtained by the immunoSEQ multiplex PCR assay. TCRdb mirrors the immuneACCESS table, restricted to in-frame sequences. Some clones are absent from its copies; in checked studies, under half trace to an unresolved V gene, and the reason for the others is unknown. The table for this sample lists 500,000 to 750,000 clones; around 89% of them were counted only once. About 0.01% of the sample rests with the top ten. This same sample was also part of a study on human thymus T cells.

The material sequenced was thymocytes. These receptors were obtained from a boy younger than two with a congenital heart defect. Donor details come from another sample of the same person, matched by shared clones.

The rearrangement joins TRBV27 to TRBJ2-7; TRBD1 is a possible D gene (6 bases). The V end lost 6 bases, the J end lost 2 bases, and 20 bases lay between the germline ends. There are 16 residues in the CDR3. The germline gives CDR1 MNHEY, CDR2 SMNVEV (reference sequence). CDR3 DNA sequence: TGTGCCAGCAGGCCCCCGAGAGTTGGGGGCCCCTACGAGCAGTACTTC. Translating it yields CASRPPRVGGPYEQYF.

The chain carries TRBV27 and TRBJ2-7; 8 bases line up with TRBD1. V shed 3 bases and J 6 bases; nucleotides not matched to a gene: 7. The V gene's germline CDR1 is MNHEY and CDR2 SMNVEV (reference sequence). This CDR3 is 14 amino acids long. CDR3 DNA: TGTGCCAGCAGTTTTTGCAGGGGGCTCATCGAGCAGTACTTC. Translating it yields CASSFCRGLIEQYF.

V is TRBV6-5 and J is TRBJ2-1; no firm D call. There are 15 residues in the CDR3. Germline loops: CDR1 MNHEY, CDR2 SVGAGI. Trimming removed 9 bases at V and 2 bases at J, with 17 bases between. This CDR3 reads CASKPRSRPYNEQFF. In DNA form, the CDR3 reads TGTGCCAGTAAACCTCGGAGTAGACCCTACAATGAGCAGTTCTTC.

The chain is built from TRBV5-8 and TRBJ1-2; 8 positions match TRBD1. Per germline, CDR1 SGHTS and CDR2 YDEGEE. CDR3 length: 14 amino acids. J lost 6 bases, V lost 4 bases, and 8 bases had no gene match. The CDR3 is CASSHGQGADGYTF. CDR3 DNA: TGTGCCAGCAGCCATGGACAGGGAGCGGATGGCTACACCTTC.

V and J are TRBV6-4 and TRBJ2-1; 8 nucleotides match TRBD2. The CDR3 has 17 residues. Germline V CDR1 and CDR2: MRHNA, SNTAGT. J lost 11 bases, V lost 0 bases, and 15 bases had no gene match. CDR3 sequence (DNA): TGTGCCAGCAGTGACTCGGGGATAGCGGGAACCCCGCCCAAGCAGTTCTTC. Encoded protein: CASSDSGIAGTPPKQFF.

CDR3 bases: TGTGCCAGCAGCCAAGATCGGACGGGGAATGAGCAGTTCTTC. This gives the protein CASSQDRTGNEQFF. The gene calls are TRBV4-2 and TRBJ2-1, with D tentatively TRBD2 (5 bases). With 0 bases removed from V and 7 bases from J, the gap between germline ends came to 10 bases. Looked up from germline, CDR1 is LGHNA and CDR2 is YNFKEQ. The CDR3 has 14 amino acids.

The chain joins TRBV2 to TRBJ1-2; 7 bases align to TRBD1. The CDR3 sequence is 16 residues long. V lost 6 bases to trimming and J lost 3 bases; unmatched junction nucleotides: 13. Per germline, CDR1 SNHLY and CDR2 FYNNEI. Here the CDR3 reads CASRVPGQRNDYGYTF. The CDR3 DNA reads TGTGCCAGCAGAGTCCCGGGACAGCGAAATGACTATGGCTACACCTTC. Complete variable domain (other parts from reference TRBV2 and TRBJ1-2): EPEVTQTPSHQVTQMGQEVILRCVPISNHLYFYWYRQILGQKVEFLVSFYNNEISEKSEIFDDQFSVERPDGSNFTLKIRSTKLEDSAMYFCASRVPGQRNDYGYTFGSGTRLTVV.

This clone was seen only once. The DNA for the CDR3 is TGTGCCAGCAGTCCAGGGGGACTTTTAAAAGGGTTGGCCAAAATGAACACTGAAGCTTTCTTT. Protein product: CASSPGGLLKGLAKMNTEAFF. The genes are TRBV27 and TRBJ1-1; 7 bases align to TRBD1. Per the germline V gene, CDR1 is MNHEY and CDR2 is SMNVEV (reference sequence). The CDR3 covers 21 residues. V lost 5 bases and J lost 0; bases outside the gene matches: 24.

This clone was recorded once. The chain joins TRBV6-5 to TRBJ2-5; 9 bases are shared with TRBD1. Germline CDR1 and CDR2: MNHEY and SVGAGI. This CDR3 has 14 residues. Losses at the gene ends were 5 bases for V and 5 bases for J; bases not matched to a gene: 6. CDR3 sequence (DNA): TGTGCCAGCAGTGCGACCGGGACAGGGGAGACCCAGTACTTC. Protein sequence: CASSATGTGETQYF.

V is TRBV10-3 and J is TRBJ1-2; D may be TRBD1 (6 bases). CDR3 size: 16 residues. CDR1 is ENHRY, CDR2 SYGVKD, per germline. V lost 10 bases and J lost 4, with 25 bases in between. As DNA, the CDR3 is TGTGCCACCGCAAAGGACAGCATCACTAACTTCTATGGCTACACCTTC. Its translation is CATAKDSITNFYGYTF.

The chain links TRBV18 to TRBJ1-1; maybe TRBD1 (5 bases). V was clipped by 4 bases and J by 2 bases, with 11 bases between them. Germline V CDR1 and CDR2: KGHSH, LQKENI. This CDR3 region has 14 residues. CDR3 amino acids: CASSRQDTNTEAFF. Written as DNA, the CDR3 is TGTGCCAGCTCACGGCAGGACACCAACACTGAAGCTTTCTTT. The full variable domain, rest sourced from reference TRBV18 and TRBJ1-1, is NAGVMQNPRHLVRRRGQEARLRCSPMKGHSHVYWYRQLPEEGLKFMVYLQKENIIDESGMPKERFSAEFPKEGPSILRIQQVVRGDSAAYFCASSRQDTNTEAFFGQGTRLTVV.

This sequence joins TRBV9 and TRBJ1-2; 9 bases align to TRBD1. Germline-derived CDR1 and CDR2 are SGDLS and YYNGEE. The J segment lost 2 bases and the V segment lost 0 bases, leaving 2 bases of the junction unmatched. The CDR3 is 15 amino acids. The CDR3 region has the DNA TGTGCCAGCAGCGTAGGGACAGGGGTAAACTATGGCTACACCTTC. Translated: CASSVGTGVNYGYTF. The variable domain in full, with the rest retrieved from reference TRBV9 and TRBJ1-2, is DSGVTQTPKHLITATGQRVTLRCSPRSGDLSVYWYQQSLDQGLQFLIQYYNGEERAKGNILERFSAQQFPDLHSELNLSSLELGDSALYFCASSVGTGVNYGYTFGSGTRLTVV.

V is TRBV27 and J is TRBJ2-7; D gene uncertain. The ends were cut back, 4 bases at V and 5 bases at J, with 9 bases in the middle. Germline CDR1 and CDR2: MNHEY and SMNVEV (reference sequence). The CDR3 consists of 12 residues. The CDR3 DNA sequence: TGTGCCAGCAGTTCCTTGGGCGACGAGCAGTACTTC. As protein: CASSSLGDEQYF.

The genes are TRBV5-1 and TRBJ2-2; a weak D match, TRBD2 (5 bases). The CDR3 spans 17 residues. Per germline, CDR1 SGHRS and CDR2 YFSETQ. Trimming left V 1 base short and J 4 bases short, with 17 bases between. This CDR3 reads CASSLWERPPSTGELFF. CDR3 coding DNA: TGCGCCAGCAGCTTGTGGGAGCGACCCCCCAGCACCGGGGAGCTGTTTTTT.